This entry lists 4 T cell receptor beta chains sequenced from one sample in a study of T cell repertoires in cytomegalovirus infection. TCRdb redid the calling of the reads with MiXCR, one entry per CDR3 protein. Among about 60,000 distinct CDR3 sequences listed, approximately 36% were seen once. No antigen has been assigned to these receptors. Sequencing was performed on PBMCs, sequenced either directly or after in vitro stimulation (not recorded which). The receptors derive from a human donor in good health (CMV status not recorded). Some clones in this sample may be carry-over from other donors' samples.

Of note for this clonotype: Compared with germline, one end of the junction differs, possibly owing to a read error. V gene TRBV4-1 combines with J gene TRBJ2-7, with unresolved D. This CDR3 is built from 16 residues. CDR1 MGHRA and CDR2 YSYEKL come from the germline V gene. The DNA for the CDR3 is TGTGCCAGCAGCCAAGAGACGGCAGCTACGCAGCACGAGCAGTACTTC. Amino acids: CASSQETAATQHEQYF.

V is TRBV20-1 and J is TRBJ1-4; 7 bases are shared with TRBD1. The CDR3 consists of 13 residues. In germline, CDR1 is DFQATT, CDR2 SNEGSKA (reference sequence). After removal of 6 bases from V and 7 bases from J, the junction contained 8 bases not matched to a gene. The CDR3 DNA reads TGCAGTGCCCCGGAGACAGGGAGTGAAAAACTGTTTTTT. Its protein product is CSAPETGSEKLFF.

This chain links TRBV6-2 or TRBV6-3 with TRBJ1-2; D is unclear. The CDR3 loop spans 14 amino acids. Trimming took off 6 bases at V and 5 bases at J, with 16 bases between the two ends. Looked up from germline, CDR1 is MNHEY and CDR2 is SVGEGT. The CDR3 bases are TGTGCCAGCAGACCCTTCGCGGCTGGTTATGGCTACACCTTC. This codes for CASRPFAAGYGYTF.

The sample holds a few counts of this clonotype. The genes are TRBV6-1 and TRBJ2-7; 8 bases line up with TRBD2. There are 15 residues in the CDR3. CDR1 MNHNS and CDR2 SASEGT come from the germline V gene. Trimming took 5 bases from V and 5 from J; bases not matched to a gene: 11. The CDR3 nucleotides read TGTGCCAGCAGTCGTCGGGGGGGAGTACAGGACGAGCAGTACTTC. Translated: CASSRRGGVQDEQYF.